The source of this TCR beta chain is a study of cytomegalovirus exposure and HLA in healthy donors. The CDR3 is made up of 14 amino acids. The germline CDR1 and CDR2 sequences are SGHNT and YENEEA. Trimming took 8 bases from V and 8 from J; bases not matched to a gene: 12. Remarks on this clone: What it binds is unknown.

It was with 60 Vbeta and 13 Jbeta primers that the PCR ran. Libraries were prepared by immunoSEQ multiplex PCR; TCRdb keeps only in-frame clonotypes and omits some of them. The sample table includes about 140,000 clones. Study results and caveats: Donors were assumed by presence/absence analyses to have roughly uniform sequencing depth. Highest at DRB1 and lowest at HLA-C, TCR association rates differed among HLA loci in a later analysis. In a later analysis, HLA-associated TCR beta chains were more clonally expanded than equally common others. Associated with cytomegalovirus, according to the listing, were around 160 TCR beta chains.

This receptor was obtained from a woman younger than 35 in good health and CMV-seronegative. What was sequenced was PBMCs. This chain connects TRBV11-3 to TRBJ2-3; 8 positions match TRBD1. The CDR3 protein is CASLRTGSMGTQYF. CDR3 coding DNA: TGTGCCAGCCTACGGACAGGGTCCATGGGTACGCAGTATTTT. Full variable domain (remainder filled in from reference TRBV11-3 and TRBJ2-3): EAGVVQSPRYKIIEKKQPVAFWCNPISGHNTLYWYLQNLGQGPELLIRYENEEAVDDSQLPKDRFSAERLKGVDSTLKIQPAELGDSAVYLCASLRTGSMGTQYFGPGTRLTVL.